The clone carrying this T cell receptor (beta chain) has just one count. CDR1 and CDR2 (germline): SEHNR, FQNEAQ (reference sequence). This CDR3 is built from 12 residues. V was shortened by 5 bases and J by 10 bases, with 14 bases between the two germline ends. The source of the sample is a study of blood T cell repertoires in COVID-19. Overall study: Donors in the United States, Italy and Spain gave samples during acute or convalescent COVID-19.

Clones were read by immunoSEQ multiplex PCR, and TCRdb kept only the in-frame ones, dropping some. The table lists about 150,000 clones, approximately 90% of them singletons. V and J are TRBV7-9 and TRBJ1-1; no clear D. The sequenced material came from peripheral blood. The TCR sequence derives from a man between 60 and 75 years old with active or convalescent COVID-19. The CDR3 DNA is TGTGCCAGCAGCCCCCCGGAGGTTGGAGCTTTCTTT. Amino acid sequence: CASSPPEVGAFF.